The text below deals with one TCR beta chain. How the authors handled the data: The assay estimated nucleated cells by amplifying reference gene primers. The protocol was immunoSEQ multiplex PCR, while the TCRdb copy is restricted to in-frame clones and leaves out a portion. The DNA gave D and trimming, while V, J and clone size come from that table. The repertoire holds over 200,000 clones, with roughly 77% as singletons. Germline V lookup: CDR1 SEHNR, CDR2 FQNEAQ (reference sequence). Trimming removed 1 base at V and 7 bases at J, with 17 bases between. The CDR3 length is 17 residues. This sample stems from a study of blood T cell repertoires in COVID-19. Study background: Acute and convalescent COVID-19 specimens originated in the United States, Italy and Spain.

Sequenced material: peripheral blood. The sequence came from a woman of 80 years or more with acute or convalescent COVID-19. The rearrangement links TRBV7-9 to TRBJ1-6, with D uncertain. The CDR3 here is CASSLGIEARGNSPLHF. In DNA form, the CDR3 reads TGTGCCAGCAGCTTAGGTATTGAGGCCCGAGGAAATTCACCCCTCCACTTT.